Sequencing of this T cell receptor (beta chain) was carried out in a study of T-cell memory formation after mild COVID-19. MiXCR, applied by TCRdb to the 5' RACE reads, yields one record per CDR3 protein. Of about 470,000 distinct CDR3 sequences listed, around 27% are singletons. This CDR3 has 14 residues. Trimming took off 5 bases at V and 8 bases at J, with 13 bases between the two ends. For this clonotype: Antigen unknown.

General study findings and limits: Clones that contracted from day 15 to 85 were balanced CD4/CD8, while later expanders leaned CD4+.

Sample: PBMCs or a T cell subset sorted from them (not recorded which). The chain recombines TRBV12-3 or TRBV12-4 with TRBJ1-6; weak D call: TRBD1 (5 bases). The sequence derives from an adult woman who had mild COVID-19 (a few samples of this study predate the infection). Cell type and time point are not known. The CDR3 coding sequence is TGTGCCAGCAGTAACCGGGGGAGGGATTCACCCCTCCACTTT. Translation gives CASSNRGRDSPLHF.